The 12 T cell receptor beta chains reported below all come from one sample, sequenced in a study of identical twins. TCRdb reprocessed the 5' RACE reads with MiXCR, giving one entry per CDR3 protein. In the table there are hundreds of thousands of distinct CDR3 sequences, about 22% of which are singletons. This sample was shared with a second study, whose subject was yellow fever vaccine responses in identical twins.

Sequencing input: CD4+ T cells sorted from blood. The receptors were sampled from a woman aged 18 to 35 in good health.

This clonotype was observed a handful of times. The J gene is TRBJ2-5, the V gene TRBV12-3 or TRBV12-4, with D possibly matching TRBD2 (6 bases). The CDR3 has 14 residues. V was shortened by 6 bases and J by 5 bases, with 16 bases between the two germline ends. CDR3 sequence: CASSSGGSLETQYF. As DNA, the CDR3 is TGTGCCAGCAGCTCCGGGGGTTCGCTGGAGACCCAGTACTTC.

V is TRBV10-3 and J is TRBJ1-2; D gene unclear. Germline V gene data show CDR1 as ENHRY and CDR2 as SYGVKD. Trimming removed 0 bases at V and 5 bases at J, with 7 bases between. This CDR3 is 13 amino acids long. Here the CDR3 reads CAISESGLYGYTF. The CDR3 region has the DNA TGTGCCATCAGTGAGTCAGGTCTATATGGCTACACCTTC.

V gene TRBV10-3 combines with J gene TRBJ2-5; D remains unclear. With 2 bases removed from V and 4 bases from J, the gap between germline ends came to 8 bases. The CDR3 consists of 13 residues. Germline CDR1 ENHRY, CDR2 SYGVKD. In DNA form, the CDR3 reads TGTGCCATCAGTGAGGGGCAGCGAGAGACCCAGTACTTC. Its translation is CAISEGQRETQYF.

This CDR3 is CASRPTRNTGELFF. DNA of the CDR3: TGTGCCAGCAGACCCACTCGGAACACCGGGGAGCTGTTTTTT. The chain couples TRBV6-1 to TRBJ2-2; D remains ambiguous. The CDR3 consists of 14 residues. Trimming removed 6 bases from V and 1 base from J, with 9 bases in between. Germline V gene sequence: CDR1 MNHNS, CDR2 SASEGT.

The rearrangement links TRBV20-1 to TRBJ2-2; 8 bases align to TRBD1. The CDR3 has 14 amino acids. The germline V gene has CDR1 DFQATT and CDR2 SNEGSKA (reference sequence). Losses at the gene ends were 1 base for V and 7 bases for J; bases not matched to a gene: 5. CDR3 in DNA: TGCAGTGCTAGAGTCAGGGGGCAGGGCGGGGAGCTGTTTTTT. Translating gives CSARVRGQGGELFF.

This clonotype has a handful of counts. The chain uses TRBV13 and TRBJ2-1; D is ambiguous. The germline V gene has CDR1 PRHDT and CDR2 FYEKMQ (reference sequence). This CDR3 contains 14 residues. Trimming cost V 5 bases and J 2 bases, with 10 bases left between them. The CDR3 DNA follows: TGTGCCAGCAGCGGATACAAGGCCTACAATGAGCAGTTCTTC. Translating it yields CASSGYKAYNEQFF.

The V gene is TRBV11-2, the J gene TRBJ2-3; TRBD2 matches at 11 bases. This CDR3 has 16 residues. V lost 5 bases and J lost 0; bases outside the gene matches: 4. Germline-derived CDR1 and CDR2 are SGHAT and FQNNGV. CDR3 coding DNA: TGTGCCAGCAGCCTACTAGCGGGAGCGAGCACAGATACGCAGTATTTT. Translation gives CASSLLAGASTDTQYF.

This clonotype was seen a handful of times. The genes are TRBV5-1 and TRBJ2-1, with D possibly TRBD2 on 5 matching bases. Trimming pared 6 bases from V and 0 bases from J, leaving 7 bases between. The CDR3 is 13 residues long. The germline V gene encodes CDR1 SGHRS and CDR2 YFSETQ. The CDR3 region is CASIGSSYNEQFF. The CDR3 coding sequence is TGCGCCAGCATTGGGAGCTCCTACAATGAGCAGTTCTTC.

The genes are TRBV15 and TRBJ1-1, with no clear D. CDR1 is LNHNV, CDR2 YYDKDF, per germline (reference sequence). The CDR3 has 14 amino acids. Trimming cost V 0 bases and J 1 base, with 6 bases left between them. The DNA for the CDR3 is TGTGCCACCAGCAGAGAGGGAGGGAACACTGAAGCTTTCTTT. Its translation: CATSREGGNTEAFF.

The chain couples TRBV15 to TRBJ2-1, with 9 bases matching TRBD2. V lost 5 bases, J lost 5 bases, and 7 bases stayed unmatched. Germline CDR1 LNHNV, CDR2 YYDKDF (reference sequence). The CDR3 spans 15 residues. The CDR3 protein is CATSPGTSMDNEQFF. CDR3 sequence (DNA): TGTGCCACCAGCCCCGGGACTAGCATGGACAATGAGCAGTTCTTC.

This clonotype was detected only a few times. The chain uses TRBV5-1 and TRBJ2-2; D might be TRBD2 (6 bases). V dropped 0 bases and J dropped 1 base, with 10 bases sitting between them. The length of the CDR3 is 16 residues. Germline CDR1 and CDR2: SGHRS and YFSETQ. The CDR3 DNA reads as TGCGCCAGCAGCTTGGATCCAGCGGGGAACACCGGGGAGCTGTTTTTT. It codes for CASSLDPAGNTGELFF.

This clonotype came up a few times. V is TRBV5-1 and J is TRBJ2-1; 11 positions match TRBD2. V gave up 1 base and J gave up 13 bases; unmatched junction bases: 7. CDR1 and CDR2 (germline): SGHRS, YFSETQ. This CDR3 has 14 amino acids. The chain's CDR3 is CASSLFLAGGGQFF. The CDR3 coding sequence is TGCGCCAGCAGCTTGTTCCTAGCGGGGGGAGGACAGTTCTTC.